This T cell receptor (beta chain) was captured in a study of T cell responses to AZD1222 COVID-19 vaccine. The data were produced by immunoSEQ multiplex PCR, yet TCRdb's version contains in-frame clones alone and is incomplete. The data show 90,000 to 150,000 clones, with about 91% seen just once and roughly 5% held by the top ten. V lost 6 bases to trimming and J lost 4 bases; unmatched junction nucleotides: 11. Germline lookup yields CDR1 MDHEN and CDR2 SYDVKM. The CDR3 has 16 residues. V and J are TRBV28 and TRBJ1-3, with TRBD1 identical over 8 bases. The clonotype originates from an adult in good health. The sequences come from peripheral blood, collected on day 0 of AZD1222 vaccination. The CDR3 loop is CASSLWAGGFGNTIYF. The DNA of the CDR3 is TGTGCCAGCAGCCTCTGGGCAGGGGGCTTCGGAAACACCATATATTTT.